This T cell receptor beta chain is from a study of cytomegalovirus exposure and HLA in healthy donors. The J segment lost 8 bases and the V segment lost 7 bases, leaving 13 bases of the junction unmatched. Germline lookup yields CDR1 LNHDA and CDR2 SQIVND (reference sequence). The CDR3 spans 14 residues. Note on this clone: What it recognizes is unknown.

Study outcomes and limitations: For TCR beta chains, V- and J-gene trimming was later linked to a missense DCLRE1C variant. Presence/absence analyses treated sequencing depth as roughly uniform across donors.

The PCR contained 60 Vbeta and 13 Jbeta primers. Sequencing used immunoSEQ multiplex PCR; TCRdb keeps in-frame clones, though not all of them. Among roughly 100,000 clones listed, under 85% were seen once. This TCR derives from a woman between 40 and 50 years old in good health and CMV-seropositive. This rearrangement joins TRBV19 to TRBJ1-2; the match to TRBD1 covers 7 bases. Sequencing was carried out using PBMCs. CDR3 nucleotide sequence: TGTGCCAGTACCAGGGGGGGGAGCGGGGGCGGCTACACCTTC. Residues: CASTRGGSGGGYTF. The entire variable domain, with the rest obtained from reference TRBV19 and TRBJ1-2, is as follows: DGGITQSPKYLFRKEGQNVTLSCEQNLNHDAMYWYRQDPGQGLRLIYYSQIVNDFQKGDIAEGYSVSREKKESFPLTVTSAQKNPTAFYLCASTRGGSGGGYTFGSGTRLTVV.